The clone carrying this T cell receptor (beta chain) showed up just a few times. The target antigen is unknown. These data are taken from a study of CD8 T cells in ankylosing spondylitis. Study-wide points: As reported, disease-linked clones showed significant enrichment in matched ankylosing spondylitis synovial fluid. Ankylosing spondylitis blood appeared to carry a characteristic TCR beta motif of roughly eight highly homologous variants.

V shed 3 bases and J 8 bases; nucleotides not matched to a gene: 8. There are 16 residues in the CDR3. Germline V CDR1 and CDR2: KGHSH, LQKENI. TCRdb passed the 5' RACE reads through MiXCR, listing each CDR3 protein once. This sample has more than 400,000 distinct CDR3 sequences, with less than 6% found just once. The chain is built from TRBV18 and TRBJ1-6; 9 nucleotides align to TRBD1. This sequence originates from a male donor with ankylosing spondylitis. Sequenced: blood, either unsorted or a sorted T cell fraction (not recorded which). The CDR3 DNA reads as TGTGCCAGCTCACCCTTGGACAGGGGCGTGGATTCACCCCTCCACTTT. This codes for CASSPLDRGVDSPLHF.